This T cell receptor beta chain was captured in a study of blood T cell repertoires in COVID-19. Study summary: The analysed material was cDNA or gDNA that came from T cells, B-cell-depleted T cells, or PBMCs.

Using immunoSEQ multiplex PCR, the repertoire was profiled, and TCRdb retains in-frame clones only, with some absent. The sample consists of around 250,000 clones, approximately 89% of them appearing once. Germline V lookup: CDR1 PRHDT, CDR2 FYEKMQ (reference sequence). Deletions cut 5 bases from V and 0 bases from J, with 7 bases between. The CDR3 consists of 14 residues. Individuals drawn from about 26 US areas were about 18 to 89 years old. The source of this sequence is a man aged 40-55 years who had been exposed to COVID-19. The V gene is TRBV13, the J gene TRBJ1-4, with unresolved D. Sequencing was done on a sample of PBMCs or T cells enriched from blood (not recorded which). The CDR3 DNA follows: TGTGCCAGCAGCCCGACATCAACTAATGAAAAACTGTTTTTT. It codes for CASSPTSTNEKLFF.